The T cell receptor (beta chain) described here comes from a study of blood T cells in healthy people across ages. Using a J-beta primer mix together with a sample-barcoded 5' primer, a second PCR was run for roughly 7 to 12 cycles. TCRdb used MiXCR to reprocess the 5' RACE reads, holding one entry per CDR3 protein. Of some 1.6 million distinct CDR3 sequences listed, about 31% are singletons. CDR1 SNHLY and CDR2 FYNNEI come from the germline V gene. The CDR3 has 13 residues. Details on this clonotype: The junction and the germline gene differ at one end; a read error may be behind it.

The TCR sequence derives from a woman in her twenties or thirties in good health. The chain employs TRBV2 and TRBJ2-1; 9 positions match TRBD1. The DNA end is a closer match to TRBJ2-7, so the J assignment may be wrong. The sample taken for sequencing was blood. CDR3 DNA sequence: TGTGCCAGCAGGGGACAGGGTAAATACGTGCAGTACTTC. Translated: CASRGQGKYVQYF.